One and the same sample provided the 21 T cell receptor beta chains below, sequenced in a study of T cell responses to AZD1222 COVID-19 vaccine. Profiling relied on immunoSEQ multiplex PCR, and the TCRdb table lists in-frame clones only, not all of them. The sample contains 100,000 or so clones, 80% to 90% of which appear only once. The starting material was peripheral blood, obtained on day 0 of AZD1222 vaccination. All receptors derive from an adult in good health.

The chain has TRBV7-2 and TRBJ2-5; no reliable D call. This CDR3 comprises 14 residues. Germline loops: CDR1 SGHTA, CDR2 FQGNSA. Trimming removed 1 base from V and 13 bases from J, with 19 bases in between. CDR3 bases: TGTGCCAGCAGCTTAGTTTCCCCACGTTCCCGGAGGTACTTC. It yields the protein CASSLVSPRSRRYF.

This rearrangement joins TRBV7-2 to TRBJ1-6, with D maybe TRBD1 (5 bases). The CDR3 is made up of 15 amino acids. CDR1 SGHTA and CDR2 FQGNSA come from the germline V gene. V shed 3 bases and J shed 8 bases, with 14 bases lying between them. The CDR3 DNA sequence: TGTGCCAGCAGCTTTCGGACCGGGGGGGATTCACCCCTCCACTTT. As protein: CASSFRTGGDSPLHF.

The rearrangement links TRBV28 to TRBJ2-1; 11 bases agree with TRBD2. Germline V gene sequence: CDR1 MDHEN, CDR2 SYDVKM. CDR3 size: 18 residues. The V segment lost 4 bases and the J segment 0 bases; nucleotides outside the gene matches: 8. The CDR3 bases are TGTGCCAGCAGTTGGGCCCGGCTAGCGGGAGGCTCCTACAATGAGCAGTTCTTC. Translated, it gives CASSWARLAGGSYNEQFF.

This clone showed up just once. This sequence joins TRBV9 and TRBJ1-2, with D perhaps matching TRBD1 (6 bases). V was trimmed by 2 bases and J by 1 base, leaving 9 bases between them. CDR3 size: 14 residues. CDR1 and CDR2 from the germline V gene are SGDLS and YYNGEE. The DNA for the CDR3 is TGTGCCAGCAGCGTCCAGGGGTATAACTATGGCTACACCTTC. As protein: CASSVQGYNYGYTF.

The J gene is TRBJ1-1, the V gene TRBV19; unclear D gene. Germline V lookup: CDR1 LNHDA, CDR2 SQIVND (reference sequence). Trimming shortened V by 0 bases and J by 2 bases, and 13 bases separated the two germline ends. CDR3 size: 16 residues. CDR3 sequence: CASSIDPGSGNTEAFF. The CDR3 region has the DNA TGTGCCAGTAGTATAGATCCTGGCTCGGGAAACACTGAAGCTTTCTTT. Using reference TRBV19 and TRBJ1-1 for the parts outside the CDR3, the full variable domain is DGGITQSPKYLFRKEGQNVTLSCEQNLNHDAMYWYRQDPGQGLRLIYYSQIVNDFQKGDIAEGYSVSREKKESFPLTVTSAQKNPTAFYLCASSIDPGSGNTEAFFGQGTRLTVV.

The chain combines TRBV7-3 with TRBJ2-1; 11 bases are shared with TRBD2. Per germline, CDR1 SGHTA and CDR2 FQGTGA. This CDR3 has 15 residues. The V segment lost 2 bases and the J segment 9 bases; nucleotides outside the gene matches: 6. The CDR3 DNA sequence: TGTGCCAGCAGCTTACTAGCGGGGGGAGGTGGTGAGCAGTTCTTC. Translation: CASSLLAGGGGEQFF.

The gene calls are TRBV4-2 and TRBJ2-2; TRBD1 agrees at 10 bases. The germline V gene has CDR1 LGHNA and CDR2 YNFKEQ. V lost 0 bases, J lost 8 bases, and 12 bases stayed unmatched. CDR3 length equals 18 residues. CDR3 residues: CASSQDPLTGGVIGELFF. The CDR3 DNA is TGTGCCAGCAGCCAAGATCCCCTGACAGGGGGCGTTATAGGGGAGCTGTTTTTT.

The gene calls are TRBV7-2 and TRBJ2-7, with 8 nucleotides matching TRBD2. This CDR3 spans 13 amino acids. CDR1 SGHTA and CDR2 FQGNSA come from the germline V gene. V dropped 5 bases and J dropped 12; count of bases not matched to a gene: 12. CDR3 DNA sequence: TGTGCCAGCAGCACTTTTTCGGCGGGAGGATGGTACTTC. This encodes CASSTFSAGGWYF.

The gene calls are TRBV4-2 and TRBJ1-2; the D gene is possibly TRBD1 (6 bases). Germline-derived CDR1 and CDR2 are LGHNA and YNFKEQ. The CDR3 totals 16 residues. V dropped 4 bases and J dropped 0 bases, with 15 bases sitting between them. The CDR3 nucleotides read TGTGCCAGCAGCCCCACGGGGGGGCGACCTAACTATGGCTACACCTTC. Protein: CASSPTGGRPNYGYTF.

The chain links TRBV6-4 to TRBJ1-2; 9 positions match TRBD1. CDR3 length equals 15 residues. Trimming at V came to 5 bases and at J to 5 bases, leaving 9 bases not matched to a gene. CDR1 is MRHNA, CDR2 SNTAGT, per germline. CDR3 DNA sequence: TGTGCCAGCAGTATCGAAACCGGGACAGGGTATGGCTACACCTTC. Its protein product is CASSIETGTGYGYTF.

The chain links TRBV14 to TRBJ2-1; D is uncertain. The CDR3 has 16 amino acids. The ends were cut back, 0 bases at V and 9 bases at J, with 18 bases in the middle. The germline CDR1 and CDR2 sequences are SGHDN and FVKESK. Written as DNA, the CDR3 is TGTGCCAGCAGCCAAGAATGGGATTCCCCGTTTAGTGAGCAGTTCTTC. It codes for CASSQEWDSPFSEQFF.

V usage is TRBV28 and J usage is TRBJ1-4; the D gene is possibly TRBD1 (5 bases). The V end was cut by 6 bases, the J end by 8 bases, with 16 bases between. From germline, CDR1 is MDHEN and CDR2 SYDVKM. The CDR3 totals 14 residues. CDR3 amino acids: CASSLGGGWEKLFF. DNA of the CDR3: TGTGCCAGCAGCCTGGGGGGGGGATGGGAAAAACTGTTTTTT.

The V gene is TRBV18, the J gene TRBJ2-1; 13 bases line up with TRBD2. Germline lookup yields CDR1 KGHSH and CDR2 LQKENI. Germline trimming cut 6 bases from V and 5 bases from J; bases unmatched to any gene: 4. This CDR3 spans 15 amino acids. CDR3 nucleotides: TGTGCCAGCTCCCTACTAGCGGGGGGGGACAATGAGCAGTTCTTC. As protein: CASSLLAGGDNEQFF.

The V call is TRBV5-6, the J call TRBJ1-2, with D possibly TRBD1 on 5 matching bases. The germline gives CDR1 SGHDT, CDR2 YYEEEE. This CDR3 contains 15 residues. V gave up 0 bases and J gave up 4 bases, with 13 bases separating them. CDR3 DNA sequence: TGTGCCAGCAGCTTGGTGATGCTGGGGACCTATGGCTACACCTTC. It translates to CASSLVMLGTYGYTF.

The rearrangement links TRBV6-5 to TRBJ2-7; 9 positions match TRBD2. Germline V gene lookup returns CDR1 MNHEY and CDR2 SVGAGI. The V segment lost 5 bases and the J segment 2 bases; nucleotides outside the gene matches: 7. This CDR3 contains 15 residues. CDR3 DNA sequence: TGTGCCAGCAGTAGACTAGCGGCGGATGCCTACGAGCAGTACTTC. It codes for CASSRLAADAYEQYF.

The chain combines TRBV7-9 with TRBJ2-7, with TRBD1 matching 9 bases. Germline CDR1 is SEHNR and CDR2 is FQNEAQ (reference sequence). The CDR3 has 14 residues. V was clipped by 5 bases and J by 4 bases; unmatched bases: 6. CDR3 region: CASSAPTGGYEQYF. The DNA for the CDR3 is TGTGCCAGCAGCGCGCCGACAGGGGGATACGAGCAGTACTTC.

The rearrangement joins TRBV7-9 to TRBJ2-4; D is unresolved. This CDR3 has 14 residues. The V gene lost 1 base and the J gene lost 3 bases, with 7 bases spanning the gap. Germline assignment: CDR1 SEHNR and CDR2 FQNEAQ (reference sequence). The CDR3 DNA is TGTGCCAGCAGCTTAGGGCCAGTCAAAAACATTCAGTACTTC. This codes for CASSLGPVKNIQYF.

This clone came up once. The DNA for the CDR3 is TGTGCCGCAAGGGGAGAGGGAGAAAAACTGTTTTTT. Translation gives CAARGEGEKLFF. V and J are TRBV24-1 and TRBJ1-4, with D possibly matching TRBD1 (5 bases). Germline CDR1 KGHDR, CDR2 SFDVKD. V lost 12 bases to trimming and J lost 8 bases, with 15 bases between them. The length of the CDR3 is 12 residues.

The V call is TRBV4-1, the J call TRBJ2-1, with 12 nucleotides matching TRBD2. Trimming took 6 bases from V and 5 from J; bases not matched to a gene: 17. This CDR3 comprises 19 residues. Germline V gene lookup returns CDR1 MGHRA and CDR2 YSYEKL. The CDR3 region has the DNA TGCGCCAGCAGACTGGCTAGCGGGAGGGGCCGCGGGGGGGACAATGAGCAGTTCTTC. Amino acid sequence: CASRLASGRGRGGDNEQFF.

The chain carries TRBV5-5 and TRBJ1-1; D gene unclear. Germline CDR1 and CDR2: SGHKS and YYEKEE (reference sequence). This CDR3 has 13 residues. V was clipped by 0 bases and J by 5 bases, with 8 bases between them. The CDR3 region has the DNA TGTGCCAGCAGCTTGGCCCTGGGTACTGAAGCTTTCTTT. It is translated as CASSLALGTEAFF. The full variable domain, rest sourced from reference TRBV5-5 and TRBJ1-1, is DAGVTQSPTHLIKTRGQQVTLRCSPISGHKSVSWYQQVLGQGPQFIFQYYEKEERGRGNFPDRFSARQFPNYSSELNVNALLLGDSALYLCASSLALGTEAFFGQGTRLTVV.

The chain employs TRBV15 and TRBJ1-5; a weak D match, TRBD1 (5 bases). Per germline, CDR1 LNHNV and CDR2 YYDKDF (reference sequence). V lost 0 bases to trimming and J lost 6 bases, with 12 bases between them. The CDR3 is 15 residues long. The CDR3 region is CATSRDFQGTQPQHF. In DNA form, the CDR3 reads TGTGCCACCAGCAGAGATTTTCAGGGAACTCAGCCCCAGCATTTT.